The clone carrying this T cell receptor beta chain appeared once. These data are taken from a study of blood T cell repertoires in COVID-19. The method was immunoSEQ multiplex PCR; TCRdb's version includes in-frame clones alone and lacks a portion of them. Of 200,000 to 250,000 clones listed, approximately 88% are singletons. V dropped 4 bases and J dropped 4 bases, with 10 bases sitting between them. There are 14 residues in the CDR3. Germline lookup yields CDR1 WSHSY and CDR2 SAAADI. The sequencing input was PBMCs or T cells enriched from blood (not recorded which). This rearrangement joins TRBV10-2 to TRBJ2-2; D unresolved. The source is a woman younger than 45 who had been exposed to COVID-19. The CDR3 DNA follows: TGCGCCAGCAGTGTCCTAGTGCCCACCGGGGAGCTGTTTTTT. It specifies CASSVLVPTGELFF.